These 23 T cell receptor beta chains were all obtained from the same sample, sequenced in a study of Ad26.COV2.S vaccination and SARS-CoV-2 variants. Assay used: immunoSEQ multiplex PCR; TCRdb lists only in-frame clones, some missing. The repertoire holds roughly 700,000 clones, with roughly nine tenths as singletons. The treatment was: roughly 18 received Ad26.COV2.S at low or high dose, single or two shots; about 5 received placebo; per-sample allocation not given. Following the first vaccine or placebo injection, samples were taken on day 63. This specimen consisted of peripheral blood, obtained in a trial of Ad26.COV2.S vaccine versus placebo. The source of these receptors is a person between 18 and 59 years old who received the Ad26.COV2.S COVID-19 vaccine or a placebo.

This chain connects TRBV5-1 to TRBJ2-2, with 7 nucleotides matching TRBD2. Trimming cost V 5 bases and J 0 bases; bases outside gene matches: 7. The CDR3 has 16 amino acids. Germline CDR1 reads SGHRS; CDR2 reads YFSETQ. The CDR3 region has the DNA TGCGCCAGCAGTTTATCCGGGACTACGAACACCGGGGAGCTGTTTTTT. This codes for CASSLSGTTNTGELFF. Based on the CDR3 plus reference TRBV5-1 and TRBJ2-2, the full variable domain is KAGVTQTPRYLIKTRGQQVTLSCSPISGHRSVSWYQQTPGQGLQFLFEYFSETQRNKGNFPGRFSGRQFSNSRSEMNVSTLELGDSALYLCASSLSGTTNTGELFFGEGSRLTVL.

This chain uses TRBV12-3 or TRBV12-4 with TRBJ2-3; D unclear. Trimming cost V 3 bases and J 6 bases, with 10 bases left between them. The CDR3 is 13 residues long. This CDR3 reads CASSFDLGDTQYF. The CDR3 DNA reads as TGTGCCAGCAGTTTTGACTTGGGGGATACGCAGTATTTT.

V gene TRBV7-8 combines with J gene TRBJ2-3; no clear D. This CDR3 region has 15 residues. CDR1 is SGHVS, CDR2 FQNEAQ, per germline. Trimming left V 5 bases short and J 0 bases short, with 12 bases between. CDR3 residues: CASSLVGHSTDTQYF. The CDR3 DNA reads TGTGCCAGCAGCCTCGTCGGGCATAGCACAGATACGCAGTATTTT.

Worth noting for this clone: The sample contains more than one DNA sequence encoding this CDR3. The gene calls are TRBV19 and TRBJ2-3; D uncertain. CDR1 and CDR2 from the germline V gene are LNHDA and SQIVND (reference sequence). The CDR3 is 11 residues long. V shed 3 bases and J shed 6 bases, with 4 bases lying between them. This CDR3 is CASSMADTQYF. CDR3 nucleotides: TGTGCCAGTAGTATGGCGGATACGCAGTATTTT.

The CDR3 bases are TGTGCCAGCAGCGGACAGGACTACAATGAGCAGTTCTTC. Protein: CASSGQDYNEQFF. The chain recombines TRBV12-3 or TRBV12-4 with TRBJ2-1; 7 positions match TRBD1. Trimming removed 6 bases from V and 3 bases from J; junction bases left unmatched: 2. The CDR3 is made up of 13 amino acids.

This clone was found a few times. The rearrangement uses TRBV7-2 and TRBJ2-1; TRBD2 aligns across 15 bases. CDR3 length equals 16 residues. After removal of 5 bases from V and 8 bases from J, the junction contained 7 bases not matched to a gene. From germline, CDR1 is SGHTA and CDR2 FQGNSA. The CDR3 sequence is CASSAWTSGRADEQFF. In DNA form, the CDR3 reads TGTGCCAGCAGCGCTTGGACTAGCGGGAGGGCCGATGAGCAGTTCTTC.

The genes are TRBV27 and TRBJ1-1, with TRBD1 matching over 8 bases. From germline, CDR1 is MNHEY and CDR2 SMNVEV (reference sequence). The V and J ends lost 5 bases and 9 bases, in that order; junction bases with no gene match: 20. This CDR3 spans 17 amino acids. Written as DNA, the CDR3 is TGTGCCAGCAGTCTAAACCCAGGTTTGGGACAGGACCGAAAAGCTTTCTTT. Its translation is CASSLNPGLGQDRKAFF.

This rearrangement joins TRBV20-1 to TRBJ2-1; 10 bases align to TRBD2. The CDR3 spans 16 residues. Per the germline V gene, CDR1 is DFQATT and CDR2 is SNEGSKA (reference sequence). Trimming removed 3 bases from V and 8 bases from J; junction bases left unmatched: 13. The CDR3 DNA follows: TGCAGTGCTAGTGAAGGGCTAGCGGGAGCCACGGATGAGCAGTTCTTC. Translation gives CSASEGLAGATDEQFF.

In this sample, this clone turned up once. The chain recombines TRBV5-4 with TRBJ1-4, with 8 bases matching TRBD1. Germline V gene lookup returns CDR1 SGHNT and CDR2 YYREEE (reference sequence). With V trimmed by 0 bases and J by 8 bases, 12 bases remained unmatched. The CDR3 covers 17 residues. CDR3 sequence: CASSLGGAGGGKEKLFF. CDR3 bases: TGTGCCAGCAGCTTGGGGGGAGCAGGGGGCGGAAAGGAAAAACTGTTTTTT.

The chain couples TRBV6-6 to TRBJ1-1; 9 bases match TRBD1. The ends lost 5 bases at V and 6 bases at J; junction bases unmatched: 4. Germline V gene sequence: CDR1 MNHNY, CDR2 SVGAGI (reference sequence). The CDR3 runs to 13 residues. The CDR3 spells CASSTGGRAEAFF. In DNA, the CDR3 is TGTGCCAGCAGTACAGGGGGCCGGGCTGAAGCTTTCTTT.

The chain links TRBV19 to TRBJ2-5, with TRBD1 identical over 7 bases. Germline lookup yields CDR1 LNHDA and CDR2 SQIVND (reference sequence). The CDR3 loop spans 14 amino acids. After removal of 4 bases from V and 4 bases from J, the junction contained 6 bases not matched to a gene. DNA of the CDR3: TGTGCCAGTAGTAACAGGGGCCTGGGAGAGACCCAGTACTTC. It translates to CASSNRGLGETQYF.

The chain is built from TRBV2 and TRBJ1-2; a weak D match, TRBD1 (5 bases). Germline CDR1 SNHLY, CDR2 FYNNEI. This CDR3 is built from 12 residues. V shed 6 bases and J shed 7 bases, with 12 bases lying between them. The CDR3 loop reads CASSDGTGGYTF. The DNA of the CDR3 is TGTGCCAGCAGCGACGGAACAGGTGGCTACACCTTC.

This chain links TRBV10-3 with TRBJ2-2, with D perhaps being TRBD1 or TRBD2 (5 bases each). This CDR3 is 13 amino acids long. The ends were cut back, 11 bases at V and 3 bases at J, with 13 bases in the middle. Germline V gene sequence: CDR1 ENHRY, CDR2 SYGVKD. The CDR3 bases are TGTGCCGTAACCGGGACCTACACCGGGGAGCTGTTTTTT. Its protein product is CAVTGTYTGELFF.

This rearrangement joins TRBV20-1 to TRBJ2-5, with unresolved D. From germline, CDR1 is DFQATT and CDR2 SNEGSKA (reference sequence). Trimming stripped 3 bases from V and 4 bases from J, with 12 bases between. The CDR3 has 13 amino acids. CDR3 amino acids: CSASTDGVETQYF. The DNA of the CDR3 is TGCAGTGCTAGTACCGACGGCGTAGAGACCCAGTACTTC.

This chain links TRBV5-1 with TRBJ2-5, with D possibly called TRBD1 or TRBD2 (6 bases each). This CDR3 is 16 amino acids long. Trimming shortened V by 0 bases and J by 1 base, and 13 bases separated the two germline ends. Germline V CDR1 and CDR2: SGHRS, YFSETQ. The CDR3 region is CASSLAGGPLQETQYF. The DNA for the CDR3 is TGCGCCAGCAGCTTGGCTGGGGGGCCCCTCCAAGAGACCCAGTACTTC.

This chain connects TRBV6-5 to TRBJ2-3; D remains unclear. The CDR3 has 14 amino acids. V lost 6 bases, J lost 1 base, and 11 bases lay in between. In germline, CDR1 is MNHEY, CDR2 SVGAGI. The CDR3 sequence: CASRSAWGTDTQYF. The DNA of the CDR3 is TGTGCCAGCAGAAGCGCATGGGGCACAGATACGCAGTATTTT.

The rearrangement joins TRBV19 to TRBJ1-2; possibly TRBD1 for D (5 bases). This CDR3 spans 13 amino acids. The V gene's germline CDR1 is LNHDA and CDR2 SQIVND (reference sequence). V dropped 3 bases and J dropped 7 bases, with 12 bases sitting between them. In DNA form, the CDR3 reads TGTGCCAGTAGTATGGTAGTGACAGTTGGCTACACCTTC. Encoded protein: CASSMVVTVGYTF.

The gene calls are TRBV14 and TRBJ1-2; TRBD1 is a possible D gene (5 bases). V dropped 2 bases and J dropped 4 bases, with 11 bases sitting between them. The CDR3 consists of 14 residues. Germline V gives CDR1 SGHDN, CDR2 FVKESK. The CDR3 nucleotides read TGTGCCAGCAGCCAAAGGGGAGGGTTCTATGGCTACACCTTC. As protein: CASSQRGGFYGYTF.

CDR3 protein: CASSEENKETQYF. CDR3 nucleotide sequence: TGTGCCAGCAGTGAAGAGAATAAGGAGACCCAGTACTTC. This chain links TRBV25-1 with TRBJ2-5; no clear D. V lost 2 bases, J lost 5 bases, and 9 bases lay in between. This CDR3 region has 13 residues. CDR1 is MGHDK, CDR2 SYGVNS, per germline.

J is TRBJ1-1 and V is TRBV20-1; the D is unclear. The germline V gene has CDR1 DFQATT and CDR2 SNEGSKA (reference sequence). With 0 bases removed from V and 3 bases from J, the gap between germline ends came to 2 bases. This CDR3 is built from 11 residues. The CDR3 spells CSARDHTEAFF. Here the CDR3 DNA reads TGCAGTGCTAGAGATCACACTGAAGCTTTCTTT.

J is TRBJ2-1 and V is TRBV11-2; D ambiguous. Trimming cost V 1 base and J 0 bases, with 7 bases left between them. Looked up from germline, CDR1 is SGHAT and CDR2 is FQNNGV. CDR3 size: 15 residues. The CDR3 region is CASSLGVISYNEQFF. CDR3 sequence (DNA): TGTGCCAGCAGCTTAGGGGTAATCTCCTACAATGAGCAGTTCTTC.

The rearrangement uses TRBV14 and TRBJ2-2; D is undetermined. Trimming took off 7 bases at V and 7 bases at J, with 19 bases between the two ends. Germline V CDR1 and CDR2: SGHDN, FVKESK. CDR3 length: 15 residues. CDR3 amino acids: CASTPTPPGVGELFF. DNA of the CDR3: TGTGCCAGCACCCCAACGCCACCTGGGGTCGGGGAGCTGTTTTTT. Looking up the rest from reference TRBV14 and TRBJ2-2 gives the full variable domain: EAGVTQFPSHSVIEKGQTVTLRCDPISGHDNLYWYRRVMGKEIKFLLHFVKESKQDESGMPNNRFLAERTGGTYSTLKVQPAELEDSGVYFCASTPTPPGVGELFFGEGSRLTVL.

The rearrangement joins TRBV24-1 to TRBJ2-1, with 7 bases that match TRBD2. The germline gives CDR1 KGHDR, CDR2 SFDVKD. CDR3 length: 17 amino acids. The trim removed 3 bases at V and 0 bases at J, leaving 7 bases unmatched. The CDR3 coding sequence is TGTGCCACCAGTGATCGACTAGCAGGTAGCTCCTACAATGAGCAGTTCTTC. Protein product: CATSDRLAGSSYNEQFF.